This T cell receptor beta chain was identified in a study of CD8+ T cells in alopecia areata. Looking at the study overall: In an open-label trial, patients got 5 to 10 mg tofacitinib twice daily.

CDR1 is SNHLY and CDR2 is FYNNEI in the germline V gene. The CDR3 consists of 13 residues. V was cut by 3 bases and J by 2 bases, with 8 bases left in between. Following RNA extraction, reverse transcription yielded cDNA that acted as the sequencing template. Sequencing used immunoSEQ multiplex PCR; TCRdb keeps in-frame clones, though not all of them. The data contain 140,000 to 150,000 clones, around 50% of them singletons. The rearrangement links TRBV2 to TRBJ2-7; no reliable D call. This clonotype was sampled from a human donor with alopecia areata. Sequencing input: CD4+ T cells sorted from blood. CDR3 residues: CASSDGLTYEQYF. The CDR3 bases are TGTGCCAGCAGTGATGGGCTTACCTACGAGCAGTACTTC.